This T cell receptor beta chain emerged from a study of blood T cell repertoires in COVID-19 (TCRdb year 2020). About the full investigation: Collaborator samples came from the United States, Italy and Spain and covered acute and convalescent phases of COVID-19. The prospective study material was composed of cDNA or gDNA derived from T cells, B-cell-depleted T cells, or PBMCs. Subjects who had been exposed to COVID-19, were actively infected with it, or had recovered from it provided the deeply sampled blood TCRbeta repertoires that made up the dataset. A freely available public database, intended as a resource for researchers studying the immune response to SARS-CoV-2, is where the repertoires were released. Samples came from the ongoing ImmuneRACE study (first 160 participants) plus 1,254 subjects from 6 global collaborators. Nearly every sample came with metadata listing a de-identified subject ID, COVID-19 status, age in years and sex. HLA class I and class II types, where available, came from metadata supplied by the sample provider rather than from assay-based typing.

This clone occurred a few times. The specificity of this receptor is unknown. Within one base of it there is no much larger clone, and no base qualities were kept. A second Seattle source provided samples from volunteer blood donors who had recovered from COVID-19. The collaborating institutions used their own protocols to collect whole blood in K2EDTA tubes. For TCRbeta analysis, collaborator samples were shipped as frozen whole blood, as isolated PBMCs, or as DNA extracted from either sample type. On the study overall, not on this receptor specifically: How much clinical and demographic metadata was included differed by source and by participant, and the metadata was provided uncurated.

TCRbeta CDR3 regions were amplified from genomic DNA by means of the immunoSEQ Assay, a bias-controlled multiplex PCR. As for the authors' bioinformatics: Within the assay, amplification of reference gene primers was used to estimate how many nucleated cells each sample contained. To quantify the absolute abundance of each unique TCRbeta CDR3 rearrangement, sequence reads were collapsed and filtered. For each sample, productive Simpson clonality was calculated by taking the square root of Simpson's diversity index across productive rearrangements. TCRdb obtained this table from immuneACCESS and retained in-frame rearrangements with V and J assigned. These tables miss some clones; where compared with another copy, unresolved V genes account for less than half of the shortfall, and the remainder is unexplained. V, J and clone size are those of that table, while D and trimming were read from the DNA. The table for this sample lists 150,000 to 200,000 clones; 89% of them were counted only once. Of the sample, 1.5% to 2% falls within the top ten clones.

The TCR comes from a man aged 18 to 30 who had recovered from COVID-19. The source material was peripheral blood.

The CDR3 is CSVGTGRMNTEAFF. The DNA is as follows: TGCAGCGTTGGGACAGGGAGGATGAACACTGAAGCTTTCTTT. This chain joins TRBV29-1 to TRBJ1-1; 8 bases in the middle match TRBD1. The germline V gene yields SQVTM for CDR1 and ANQGSEA for CDR2. Trimming takes 4 bases off V and 0 bases off J; junction bases not matched to a gene: 4. Its CDR3 holds 14 amino acids, cysteine through phenylalanine. CDR3 DNA is the only sequence kept; it has 42 bases, read in frame from the first base. When the CDR3 is completed using the reference TRBV29-1 and TRBJ1-1 genes on either side, the full variable domain is SAVISQKPSRDICQRGTSLTIQCQVDSQVTMMFWYRQQPGQSLTLIATANQGSEATYESGFVIDKFPISRPNLTFSTLTVSNMSPEDSSIYLCSVGTGRMNTEAFFGQGTRLTVV.